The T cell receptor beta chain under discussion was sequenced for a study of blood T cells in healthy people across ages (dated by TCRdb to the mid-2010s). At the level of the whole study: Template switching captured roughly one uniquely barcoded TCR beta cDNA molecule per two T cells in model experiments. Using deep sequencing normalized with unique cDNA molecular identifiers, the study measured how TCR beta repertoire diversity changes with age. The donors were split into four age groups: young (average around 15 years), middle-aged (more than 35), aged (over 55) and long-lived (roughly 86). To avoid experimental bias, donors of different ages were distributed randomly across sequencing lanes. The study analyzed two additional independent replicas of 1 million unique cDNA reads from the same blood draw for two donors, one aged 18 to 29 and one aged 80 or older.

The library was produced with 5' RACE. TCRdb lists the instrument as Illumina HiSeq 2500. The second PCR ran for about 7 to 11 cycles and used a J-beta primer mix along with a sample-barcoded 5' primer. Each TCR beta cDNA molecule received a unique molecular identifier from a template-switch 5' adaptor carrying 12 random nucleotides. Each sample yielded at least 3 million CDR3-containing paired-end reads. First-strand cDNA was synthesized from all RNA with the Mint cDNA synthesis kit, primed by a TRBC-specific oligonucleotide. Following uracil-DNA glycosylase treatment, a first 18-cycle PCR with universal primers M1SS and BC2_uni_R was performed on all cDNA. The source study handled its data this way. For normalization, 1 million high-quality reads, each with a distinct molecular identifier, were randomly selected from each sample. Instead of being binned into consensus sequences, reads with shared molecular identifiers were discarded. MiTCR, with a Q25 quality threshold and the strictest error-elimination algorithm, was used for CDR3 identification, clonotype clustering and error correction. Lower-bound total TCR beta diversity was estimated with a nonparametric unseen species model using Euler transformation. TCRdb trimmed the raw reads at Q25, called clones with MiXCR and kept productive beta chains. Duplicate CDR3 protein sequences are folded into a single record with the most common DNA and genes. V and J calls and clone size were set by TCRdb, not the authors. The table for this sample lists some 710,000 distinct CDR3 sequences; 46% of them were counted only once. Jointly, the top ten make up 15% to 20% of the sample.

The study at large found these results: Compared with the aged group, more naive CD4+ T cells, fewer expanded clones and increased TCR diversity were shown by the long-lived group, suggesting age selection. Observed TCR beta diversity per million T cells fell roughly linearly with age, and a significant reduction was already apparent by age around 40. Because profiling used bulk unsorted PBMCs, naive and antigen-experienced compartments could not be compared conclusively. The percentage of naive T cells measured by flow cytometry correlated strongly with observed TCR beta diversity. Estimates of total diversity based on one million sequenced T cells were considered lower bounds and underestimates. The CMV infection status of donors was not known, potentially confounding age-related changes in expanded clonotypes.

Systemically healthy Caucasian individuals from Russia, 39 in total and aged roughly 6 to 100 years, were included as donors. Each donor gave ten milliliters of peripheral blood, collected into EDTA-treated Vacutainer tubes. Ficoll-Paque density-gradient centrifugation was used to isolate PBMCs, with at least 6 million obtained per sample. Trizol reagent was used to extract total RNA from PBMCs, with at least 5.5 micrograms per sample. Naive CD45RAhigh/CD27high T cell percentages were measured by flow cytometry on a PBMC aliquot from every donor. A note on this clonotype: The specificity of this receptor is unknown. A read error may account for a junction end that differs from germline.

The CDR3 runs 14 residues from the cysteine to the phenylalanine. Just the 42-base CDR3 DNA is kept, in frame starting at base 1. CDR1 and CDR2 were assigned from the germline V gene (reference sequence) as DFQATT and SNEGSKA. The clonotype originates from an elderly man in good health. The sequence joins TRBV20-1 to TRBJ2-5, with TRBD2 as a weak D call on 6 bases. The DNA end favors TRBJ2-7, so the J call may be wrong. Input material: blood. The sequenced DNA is TGCTGTGCTAGAGATGTGACTAGTGACTACGAGCAGTACTTC. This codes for CCARDVTSDYEQYF.